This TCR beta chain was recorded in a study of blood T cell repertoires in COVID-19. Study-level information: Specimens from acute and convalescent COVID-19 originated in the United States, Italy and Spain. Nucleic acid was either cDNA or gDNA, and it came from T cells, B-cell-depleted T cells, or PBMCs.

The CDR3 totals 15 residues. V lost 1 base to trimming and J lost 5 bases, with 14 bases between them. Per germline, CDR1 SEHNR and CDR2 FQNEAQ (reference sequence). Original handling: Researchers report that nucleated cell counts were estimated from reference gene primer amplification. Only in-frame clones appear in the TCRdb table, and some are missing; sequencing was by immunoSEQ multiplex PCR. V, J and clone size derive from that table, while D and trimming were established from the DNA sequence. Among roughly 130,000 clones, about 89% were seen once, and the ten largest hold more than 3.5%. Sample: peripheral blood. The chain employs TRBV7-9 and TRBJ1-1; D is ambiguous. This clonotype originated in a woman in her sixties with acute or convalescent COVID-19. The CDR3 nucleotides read TGTGCCAGCAGCTTAGAAGGTGCGGGTTTGACTGAAGCTTTCTTT. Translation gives CASSLEGAGLTEAFF.